A single sample is the source of the 21 T cell receptor beta chains below, sequenced in a study of PD-1 blockade in classical Hodgkin lymphoma. Here immunoSEQ multiplex PCR was the method, and the copy in TCRdb shows in-frame clones only, minus some. The data show over 85,000 clones, about four fifths seen once. Every patient had relapsed following autologous stem cell transplantation, and cohorts differed in brentuximab vedotin exposure. Here the sequenced sample was peripheral blood mononuclear cells (PBMCs), taken before the second cycle of nivolumab. The receptors stem from a human donor with classical Hodgkin lymphoma.

V is TRBV28 and J is TRBJ1-2; D is uncertain. The length of the CDR3 is 11 residues. V was pared by 5 bases and J by 10 bases, with 11 bases between. Per the germline V gene, CDR1 is MDHEN and CDR2 is SYDVKM. The CDR3 nucleotides are TGTGCCAGCAGTCTCTCGGAGTTCTACACCTTC. Protein: CASSLSEFYTF.

V and J are TRBV6-5 and TRBJ1-5; 9 bases map to TRBD1. The CDR3 runs 14 residues. Germline V CDR1 and CDR2: MNHEY, SVGAGI. The junction had 4 bases not matched to a gene; V was cut back by 6 bases and J by 4 bases. CDR3 region: CASSSGTGNQPQHF. The CDR3 coding sequence is TGTGCCAGCAGCTCCGGGACAGGGAATCAGCCCCAGCATTTT.

The CDR3 loop reads CASSQESRVRGDTQYF. The CDR3 DNA reads TGTGCCAGCAGCCAAGAGAGTCGAGTCCGGGGGGATACGCAGTATTTT. The V and J genes are TRBV14 and TRBJ2-3, with D perhaps TRBD2 (6 bases). Trimming shortened V by 0 bases and J by 6 bases, and 16 bases separated the two germline ends. This CDR3 region has 16 residues. Germline assignment: CDR1 SGHDN and CDR2 FVKESK.

The genes are TRBV19 and TRBJ1-2; D ambiguous. V lost 5 bases and J 4 bases, leaving 23 bases between the germline ends. Germline CDR1 is LNHDA and CDR2 is SQIVND (reference sequence). The CDR3 length is 17 residues. Written as DNA, the CDR3 is TGTGCCAGTAGTTTAAAGCGCCCCGTAGCCGCCGGCTATGGCTACACCTTC. This sequence encodes CASSLKRPVAAGYGYTF.

This chain links TRBV4-3 with TRBJ1-3; TRBD1 matches 8 bases. V shed 2 bases and J 2 bases; nucleotides not matched to a gene: 2. Per germline, CDR1 LGHNA and CDR2 YSLEER. CDR3 size: 15 residues. Here the CDR3 DNA reads TGCGCCAGCAGCCAACAACAGGGGGCTGGAAACACCATATATTTT. Translated: CASSQQQGAGNTIYF.

The sample holds one count of this clone. This chain links TRBV5-1 with TRBJ2-7, with D hard to call. V lost 3 bases, J lost 2 bases, and 12 bases lay in between. The germline gives CDR1 SGHRS, CDR2 YFSETQ. CDR3 length equals 14 residues. The CDR3 DNA follows: TGCGCCAGCAGCTACCAGGACGGACCCTACGAGCAGTACTTC. Translation gives CASSYQDGPYEQYF.

The chain carries TRBV18 and TRBJ1-5, with D tentatively TRBD1 (6 bases). V was shortened by 5 bases and J by 9 bases, with 20 bases between the two germline ends. Germline V gene lookup returns CDR1 KGHSH and CDR2 LQKENI. The CDR3 totals 15 residues. The CDR3 loop reads CASSNSGRGGRPQHF. Here the CDR3 DNA reads TGTGCCAGCTCAAACTCCGGAAGGGGGGGCAGGCCCCAGCATTTT.

The rearrangement links TRBV19 to TRBJ2-3; D remains ambiguous. Germline CDR1 and CDR2: LNHDA and SQIVND (reference sequence). The germline V and J ends were trimmed by 6 bases and 3 bases, with 10 bases remaining between them. The CDR3 has 13 residues. CDR3 in DNA: TGTGCCAGTAGGGGCAAAGCAACAGATACGCAGTATTTT. Translated: CASRGKATDTQYF.

The chain combines TRBV6-1 with TRBJ2-7; 12 bases agree with TRBD1. The CDR3 loop spans 13 amino acids. From germline, CDR1 is MNHNS and CDR2 SASEGT. After removal of 8 bases from V and 6 bases from J, the junction contained 5 bases not matched to a gene. The CDR3 sequence: CASRGTGGIEQYF. CDR3 DNA: TGTGCCAGCCGGGGGACAGGGGGCATCGAGCAGTACTTC.

The chain uses TRBV4-1 and TRBJ1-4; TRBD1 matches at 7 bases. The J segment lost 6 bases and the V segment lost 1 base, leaving 5 bases of the junction unmatched. The CDR3 is 15 amino acids. Germline CDR1 and CDR2: MGHRA and YSYEKL. The CDR3 loop is CASSQAGGVDEKLFF. CDR3 sequence (DNA): TGCGCCAGCAGCCAAGCAGGGGGAGTAGATGAAAAACTGTTTTTT.

The chain employs TRBV5-4 and TRBJ2-1, with 8 bases identical to TRBD2. Germline CDR1 is SGHNT and CDR2 is YYREEE (reference sequence). CDR3 size: 14 residues. V dropped 4 bases and J dropped 6; count of bases not matched to a gene: 6. CDR3: CASSPDTSGNEQFF. CDR3 coding DNA: TGTGCCAGCAGCCCGGATACTAGCGGCAATGAGCAGTTCTTC. Full variable domain (remainder filled in from reference TRBV5-4 and TRBJ2-1): ETGVTQSPTHLIKTRGQQVTLRCSSQSGHNTVSWYQQALGQGPQFIFQYYREEENGRGNFPPRFSGLQFPNYSSELNVNALELDDSALYLCASSPDTSGNEQFFGPGTRLTVL.

The sample holds many counts of this clone. V usage is TRBV27 and J usage is TRBJ1-2, with D perhaps TRBD1 (5 bases). Trimming cost V 5 bases and J 5 bases, with 18 bases left between them. Germline CDR1 and CDR2: MNHEY and SMNVEV (reference sequence). This CDR3 is 15 amino acids long. The CDR3 is CASSPTRGGYYGYTF. In DNA, the CDR3 is TGTGCCAGCAGTCCCACCCGCGGGGGGTATTATGGCTACACCTTC.

The chain carries TRBV10-3 and TRBJ2-1; 10 bases fit TRBD1. Germline assignment: CDR1 ENHRY and CDR2 SYGVKD. The V gene end was trimmed by 10 bases and the J gene end by 8 bases; junction bases not matched to a gene: 5. The CDR3 runs 12 residues. This CDR3 reads CATGQGIDEQFF. The CDR3 DNA is TGTGCCACGGGACAGGGGATTGATGAGCAGTTCTTC.

V is TRBV5-1 and J is TRBJ2-1; perhaps TRBD1 as D (6 bases). The CDR3 sequence is 15 residues long. Germline CDR1 and CDR2: SGHRS and YFSETQ. Trimming left V 0 bases short and J 3 bases short, with 10 bases between. CDR3 in DNA: TGCGCCAGCAGCTTGGTTGGGGGCGGCTACAATGAGCAGTTCTTC. Translated, it gives CASSLVGGGYNEQFF.

V and J are TRBV7-2 and TRBJ2-7, with 9 bases fitting TRBD2. The CDR3 has 14 residues. The trim removed 5 bases at V and 6 bases at J, leaving 8 bases unmatched. The germline gives CDR1 SGHTA, CDR2 FQGNSA. DNA for the CDR3: TGTGCCAGCAGCCGGGGGGGAGCGGGAGGCGAGCAGTACTTC. Protein: CASSRGGAGGEQYF.

The chain recombines TRBV29-1 with TRBJ2-3; possibly TRBD1 for D (7 bases). The CDR3 has 15 amino acids. The V end lost 7 bases, the J end lost 1 base, and 18 bases lay between the germline ends. Germline loops: CDR1 SQVTM, CDR2 ANQGSEA. CDR3 residues: CSALRTGGRTDTQYF. The CDR3 nucleotides read TGCAGCGCCCTACGGACAGGAGGGCGCACAGATACGCAGTATTTT.

The CDR3 DNA follows: TGTGCCAGTACCGACCGGGACACTAACACTGAAGCTTTCTTT. Residues: CASTDRDTNTEAFF. The chain links TRBV19 to TRBJ1-1, with D possibly matching TRBD1 (6 bases). Trimming pared 7 bases from V and 2 bases from J, leaving 14 bases between. Germline-derived CDR1 and CDR2 are LNHDA and SQIVND (reference sequence). This CDR3 is built from 14 residues.

The chain recombines TRBV6-5 with TRBJ2-5; TRBD2 matches 9 bases. Germline V gene data show CDR1 as MNHEY and CDR2 as SVGAGI. The CDR3 is 14 residues long. Trimming took 10 bases from V and 5 from J; bases not matched to a gene: 11. CDR3 sequence: CATLAGGRVETQYF. Here the CDR3 DNA reads TGTGCCACCCTGGCGGGAGGGCGGGTGGAGACCCAGTACTTC.

The rearrangement uses TRBV30 and TRBJ1-3; possibly TRBD1 for D (5 bases). V was clipped by 5 bases and J by 2 bases, with 10 bases between them. This CDR3 has 13 residues. CDR1 and CDR2 from the germline V gene are GTSNPN and SVGIG (reference sequence). Here the CDR3 DNA reads TGTGCCTGGGACAGCCTTGCTGGAAACACCATATATTTT. It codes for CAWDSLAGNTIYF.

The rearrangement links TRBV15 to TRBJ2-3; D may correspond to TRBD1 or TRBD2 (6 bases each). The CDR3 length is 16 residues. The germline V and J ends were trimmed by 4 bases and 3 bases, with 17 bases remaining between them. Germline loops: CDR1 LNHNV, CDR2 YYDKDF (reference sequence). CDR3 DNA sequence: TGTGCCACCAGCAAAGCCAGGGGCGGGGCGACAGATACGCAGTATTTT. Its translation: CATSKARGGATDTQYF. The variable domain in full, with the rest retrieved from reference TRBV15 and TRBJ2-3, is DAMVIQNPRYQVTQFGKPVTLSCSQTLNHNVMYWYQQKSSQAPKLLFHYYDKDFNNEADTPDNFQSRRPNTSFCFLDIRSPGLGDTAMYLCATSKARGGATDTQYFGPGTRLTVL.

V usage is TRBV6-5 and J usage is TRBJ2-7; tentatively, D is TRBD2 (5 bases). Germline-derived CDR1 and CDR2 are MNHEY and SVGAGI. The CDR3 has 15 amino acids. Trimming left V 0 bases short and J 2 bases short, with 11 bases between. CDR3 coding DNA: TGTGCCAGCAGTTACTCGCCTAGCTCTCCCTACGAGCAGTACTTC. The encoded protein is CASSYSPSSPYEQYF.